Below, one T cell receptor beta chain is given with its context. Antigen specificity is unknown. This table comes from immunoSEQ multiplex PCR, and its TCRdb copy is limited to in-frame clones, with some not included. The table records fewer than 40,000 clones, 68% of them present only once. This record comes from a study of vaccination effects on CD4 cells after COVID-19. Once cultured for roughly 10 days, the cells underwent separation to obtain CD4+ T cells. Vaccinated participants had no history of SARS-CoV-2 infection and tested negative for nucleocapsid antibodies. A half-volume exchange with IL-2 medium occurred on days 3 and 7. Losses at the gene ends were 4 bases for V and 4 bases for J; bases not matched to a gene: 5. Germline V lookup: CDR1 MGHDK, CDR2 SYGVNS. This CDR3 has 14 amino acids. Study-wide results and limits: Just 1 of 255 vaccine-induced clones in healthy recipients was cross-reactive.

The sequencing used CD4+ T cells from PBMCs cultured without peptide, collected before COVID-19 vaccination. The V gene is TRBV25-1, the J gene TRBJ1-2; TRBD1 aligns across 8 bases. The clonotype originates from a human donor who received a COVID-19 vaccine. CDR3 nucleotide sequence: TGTGCCAGCAGTGCGACAGGGGACGTCTATGGCTACACCTTC. Translated: CASSATGDVYGYTF.